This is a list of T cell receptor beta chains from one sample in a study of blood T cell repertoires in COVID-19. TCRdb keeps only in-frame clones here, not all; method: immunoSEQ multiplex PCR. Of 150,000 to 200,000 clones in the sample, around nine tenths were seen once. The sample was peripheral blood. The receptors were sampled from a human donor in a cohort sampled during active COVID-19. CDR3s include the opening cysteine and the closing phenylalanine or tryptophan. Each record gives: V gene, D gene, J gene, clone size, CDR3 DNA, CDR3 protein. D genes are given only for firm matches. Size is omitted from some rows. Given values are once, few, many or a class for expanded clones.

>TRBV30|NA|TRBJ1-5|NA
TGTGCCTGGAGTGTAAGGGGGAATCAGCCCCAGCATTTT
CAWSVRGNQPQHF
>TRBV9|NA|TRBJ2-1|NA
TGTGCCAGCAGCGTAGTAGGGGGATACAATGAGCAGTTCTTC
CASSVVGGYNEQFF
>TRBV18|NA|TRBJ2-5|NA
TGTGCCAGCTCACCACCGGACAGCCCCGCCCAAGAGACCCAGTACTTC
CASSPPDSPAQETQYF
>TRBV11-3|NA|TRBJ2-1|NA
TGTGCCAGCTGCGCGGGGAGAGGTCGCGGTGAGCAGTTCTTC
CASCAGRGRGEQFF
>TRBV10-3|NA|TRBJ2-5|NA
TGTGCCATCAGTCCGGGGGTGGGGGAGACCCAGTACTTC
CAISPGVGETQYF
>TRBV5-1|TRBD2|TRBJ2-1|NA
TGCGCCAGCAGCTGGACTAGCGGCCCCCGCTCCTACAATGAGCAGTTCTTC
CASSWTSGPRSYNEQFF
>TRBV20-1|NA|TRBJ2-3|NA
TGCAGTGCTAGAGCTGATACGCAGTATTTT
CSARADTQYF
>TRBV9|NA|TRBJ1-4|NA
TGTGCCAGCAGCTCGCGAGGCGATAATGAAAAACTGTTTTTT
CASSSRGDNEKLFF
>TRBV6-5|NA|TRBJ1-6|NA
TGTGCCAGCAGCTACGAACCGAGCTCCTATAATTCACCCCTCCACTTT
CASSYEPSSYNSPLHF
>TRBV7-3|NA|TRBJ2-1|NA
TGTGCCAGCAGGGGCAGGAACAATGAGCAGTTCTTC
CASRGRNNEQFF
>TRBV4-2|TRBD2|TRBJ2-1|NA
TGTGCCAGCAGCCAAGAAATGACTAGCGCCTACAATGAGCAGTTCTTC
CASSQEMTSAYNEQFF
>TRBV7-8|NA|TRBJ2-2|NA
TGTGCCAGCAGCCCCTCTTTTGGGGAGCTGTTTTTT
CASSPSFGELFF
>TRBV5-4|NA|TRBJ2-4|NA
TGTGCCAGCAGCTTGGATCTGGGGCGGGCCAAAAACATTCAGTACTTC
CASSLDLGRAKNIQYF
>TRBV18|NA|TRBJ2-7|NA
TGTGCCAGCTCACCGGGACTGTCCTCCTACGAGCAGTACTTC
CASSPGLSSYEQYF
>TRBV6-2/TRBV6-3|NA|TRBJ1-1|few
TGTGCCAGCAGCAACCCTGACAGGGAAGCTTTCTTT
CASSNPDREAFF
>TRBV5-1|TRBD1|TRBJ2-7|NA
TGCGCCAGCAGCGCAGGACAGGGGTCCTACGAGCAGTACTTC
CASSAGQGSYEQYF
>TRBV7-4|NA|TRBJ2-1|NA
TGTGCCAGCAGCTTACAGAGGAGATTCTACAATGAGCAGTTCTTC
CASSLQRRFYNEQFF
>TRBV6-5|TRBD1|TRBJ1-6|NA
TGTGCCAGCAGGTTACAGGGGGCCAATTCACCCCTCCACTTT
CASRLQGANSPLHF
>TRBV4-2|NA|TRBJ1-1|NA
TGTGCCAGCAGCCAAGAGAACGGGAAAACTGAAGCTTTCTTT
CASSQENGKTEAFF
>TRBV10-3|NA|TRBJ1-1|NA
TGTGCCATCGAGAGGAGAATAGGCACTGAAGCTTTCTTT
CAIERRIGTEAFF
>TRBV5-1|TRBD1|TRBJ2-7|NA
TGCGCCAGCAGCTTGGTACAGGGGAGCTCCTACGAGCAGTACTTC
CASSLVQGSSYEQYF
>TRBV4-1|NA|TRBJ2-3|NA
TGCGCCAGCAGCCAAGAGGAGCGCGGCACAGATACGCAGTATTTT
CASSQEERGTDTQYF
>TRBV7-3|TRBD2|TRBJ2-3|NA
TGTGCCAGCAGTCAAGCGGGGGGGCTCATAGATACGCAGTATTTT
CASSQAGGLIDTQYF
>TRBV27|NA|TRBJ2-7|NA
TGTGCCAGCAGTTTATCGAGATTCTACGAGCAGTACTTC
CASSLSRFYEQYF
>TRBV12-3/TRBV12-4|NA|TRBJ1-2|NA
TGTGCCAGCAGTTCTTGGGGCGGCTATGGCTACACCTTC
CASSSWGGYGYTF
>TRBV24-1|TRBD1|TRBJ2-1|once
TGTGCCACCAGTGATGGGGACAGGGGTGGGATCTACAATGAGCAGTTCTTC
CATSDGDRGGIYNEQFF
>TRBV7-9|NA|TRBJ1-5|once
TGTGCCAGCAGCTTAGTGGCCGGGGTCGTCAATCAGCCCCAGCATTTT
CASSLVAGVVNQPQHF
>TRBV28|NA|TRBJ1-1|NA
TGTGCCAGCAGTTTAATCCGGGGGGGGGACACTGAAGCTTTCTTT
CASSLIRGGDTEAFF
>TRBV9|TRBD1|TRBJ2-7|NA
TGTGCCAGCAGCGTAGAGGTGACAGGGGGCGAGCAGTACTTC
CASSVEVTGGEQYF
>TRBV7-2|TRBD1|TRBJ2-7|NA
TGTGCCAGCAGCTTAGCTTTCCTGGGACAGGGGTCCTACGAGCAGTACTTC
CASSLAFLGQGSYEQYF